Listed here are 20 T cell receptor beta chains from one sample, sequenced in a study of beta chain features in type 1 diabetes. The sequenced template was cDNA made from the entire isolated RNA. The protocol was immunoSEQ multiplex PCR, while the TCRdb copy is restricted to in-frame clones and leaves out a portion. The sample has around 450,000 clones; around 10% are singletons. Sequenced sample: naive CD4+ T cells from blood. These receptors all come from a woman in her late teens or twenties in good health.

This clone was seen more than once but under ten times. This chain uses TRBV5-4 with TRBJ2-2; D assignment may be TRBD1 or TRBD2 (6 bases each). Germline lookup yields CDR1 SGHNT and CDR2 YYREEE (reference sequence). Trimming left V 7 bases short and J 0 bases short, with 16 bases between. The CDR3 contains 16 residues. CDR3 in amino acids: CASQGRGLSNTGELFF. The CDR3 coding sequence is TGTGCCAGCCAAGGCCGGGGGCTATCGAACACCGGGGAGCTGTTTTTT.

The genes are TRBV7-2 and TRBJ2-5; D could derive from TRBD1 or TRBD2 (5 bases each). CDR3 size: 15 residues. Germline CDR1 is SGHTA and CDR2 is FQGNSA. V dropped 1 base and J dropped 3 bases, with 12 bases sitting between them. CDR3 protein: CASSLVPGAEETQYF. The CDR3 region has the DNA TGTGCCAGCAGCTTAGTTCCCGGGGCCGAAGAGACCCAGTACTTC.

The gene calls are TRBV7-3 and TRBJ2-6, with no clear D. V shed 4 bases and J shed 4 bases, with 8 bases lying between them. Per the germline V gene, CDR1 is SGHTA and CDR2 is FQGTGA. The CDR3 extends over 14 amino acids. This CDR3 is CASSWVPGANVLTF. As DNA, the CDR3 is TGTGCCAGCAGCTGGGTACCCGGGGCCAACGTCCTGACTTTC.

The chain is built from TRBV29-1 and TRBJ2-2, with D unresolved. Trimming shortened V by 3 bases and J by 0 bases, and 2 bases separated the two germline ends. This CDR3 has 12 amino acids. Germline-derived CDR1 and CDR2 are SQVTM and ANQGSEA. CDR3: CSVDANTGELFF. Written as DNA, the CDR3 is TGCAGCGTTGACGCGAACACCGGGGAGCTGTTTTTT.

This clone turned up a few times. The chain has TRBV7-9 and TRBJ2-5; 8 positions agree with TRBD1. CDR3 size: 16 residues. Germline trimming cut 5 bases from V and 7 bases from J; bases unmatched to any gene: 15. The germline gives CDR1 SEHNR, CDR2 FQNEAQ (reference sequence). The CDR3 nucleotides read TGTGCCAGCAGCCATCCGGGACAGGAGTTTATCGCGACCCAGTACTTC. It codes for CASSHPGQEFIATQYF.

The sample holds a few counts of this clone. The chain has TRBV15 and TRBJ2-7, with 7 bases that match TRBD1. In germline, CDR1 is LNHNV, CDR2 YYDKDF (reference sequence). J gave up 4 bases and V 3 bases, and 9 bases lay outside the gene matches. The CDR3 extends over 15 amino acids. The CDR3 reads CATSRALTGPYEQYF. CDR3 nucleotide sequence: TGTGCCACCAGCAGGGCCTTGACAGGGCCTTACGAGCAGTACTTC.

The chain joins TRBV5-4 to TRBJ2-1, with TRBD2 matching 9 bases. Germline-derived CDR1 and CDR2 are SGHNT and YYREEE (reference sequence). The J segment lost 8 bases and the V segment lost 1 base, leaving 7 bases of the junction unmatched. The CDR3 is 15 residues long. The CDR3 sequence: CASSLIPSGDYEQFF. CDR3 sequence (DNA): TGTGCCAGCAGCTTGATCCCTAGCGGGGACTATGAGCAGTTCTTC. Filled out from reference TRBV5-4 and TRBJ2-1, the complete variable domain reads ETGVTQSPTHLIKTRGQQVTLRCSSQSGHNTVSWYQQALGQGPQFIFQYYREEENGRGNFPPRFSGLQFPNYSSELNVNALELDDSALYLCASSLIPSGDYEQFFGPGTRLTVL.

This sequence joins TRBV29-1 and TRBJ2-5; 7 bases are shared with TRBD1. V lost 6 bases, J lost 2 bases, and 12 bases stayed unmatched. The CDR3 spans 15 residues. The germline CDR1 and CDR2 sequences are SQVTM and ANQGSEA. The CDR3 DNA reads TGCAGCGTGAGGGGAGCCAGGGGGATTCAAGAGACCCAGTACTTC. This gives the protein CSVRGARGIQETQYF.

This clone was counted only a few times. The gene calls are TRBV28 and TRBJ2-5; a weak D match, TRBD1 (5 bases). The V end was cut by 4 bases, the J end by 1 base, with 13 bases between. This CDR3 is 15 amino acids long. Looked up from germline, CDR1 is MDHEN and CDR2 is SYDVKM. This CDR3 is CASSSTIDSQETQYF. The CDR3 nucleotides read TGTGCCAGCAGTTCTACAATAGACAGCCAAGAGACCCAGTACTTC.

The chain carries TRBV6-5 and TRBJ2-7; D uncertain. The CDR3 extends over 14 amino acids. V lost 2 bases to trimming and J lost 2 bases, with 10 bases between them. The germline CDR1 and CDR2 sequences are MNHEY and SVGAGI. The CDR3 DNA reads TGTGCCAGCAGTTACCTCCAAGGCACCTACGAGCAGTACTTC. Translated: CASSYLQGTYEQYF.

The V call is TRBV5-1, the J call TRBJ2-5; possible D gene TRBD2, 5 bases. V was clipped by 1 base and J by 1 base, with 8 bases between them. Looked up from germline, CDR1 is SGHRS and CDR2 is YFSETQ. The CDR3 length is 14 residues. CDR3 sequence: CASSLSSGQETQYF. CDR3 in DNA: TGCGCCAGCAGCTTGTCGAGCGGCCAAGAGACCCAGTACTTC.

This clone came up a few times. The chain has TRBV15 and TRBJ2-1; D remains ambiguous. The CDR3 contains 15 residues. Trimming shortened V by 3 bases and J by 8 bases, and 17 bases separated the two germline ends. Germline-derived CDR1 and CDR2 are LNHNV and YYDKDF (reference sequence). This CDR3 is CATSSGQLTRDEQFF. DNA of the CDR3: TGTGCCACCAGCAGCGGCCAGCTCACTCGGGATGAGCAGTTCTTC.

V gene TRBV7-8 combines with J gene TRBJ2-3; D possibly corresponds to TRBD1 (5 bases). The CDR3 is 13 amino acids. Germline V lookup: CDR1 SGHVS, CDR2 FQNEAQ. V lost 5 bases and J 10 bases, leaving 16 bases between the germline ends. The CDR3 spells CASSPRVTEAQYF. For the CDR3, the DNA is TGTGCCAGCAGCCCAAGGGTGACAGAGGCGCAGTATTTT.

This chain joins TRBV6-6 and TRBJ2-1; 10 nucleotides line up with TRBD1. Trimming took 6 bases from V and 3 from J; bases not matched to a gene: 5. The CDR3 extends over 15 amino acids. Germline CDR1 MNHNY, CDR2 SVGAGI (reference sequence). CDR3 sequence: CASSDGQGDYNEQFF. CDR3 coding DNA: TGTGCCAGCAGCGACGGACAGGGGGACTACAATGAGCAGTTCTTC.

V and J are TRBV10-3 and TRBJ2-1, with D unclear. The CDR3 spans 13 residues. V was cut by 1 base and J by 4 bases, with 5 bases left in between. Germline lookup yields CDR1 ENHRY and CDR2 SYGVKD. The CDR3 coding sequence is TGTGCCATCAGTGAGTTGAGTTACAATGAGCAGTTCTTC. Its protein is CAISELSYNEQFF.

The gene calls are TRBV29-1 and TRBJ2-1; 7 positions match TRBD2. V gave up 6 bases and J gave up 1 base; unmatched junction bases: 3. CDR3 length equals 13 residues. CDR1 SQVTM and CDR2 ANQGSEA come from the germline V gene. CDR3 sequence reads: CSVQRGSYNEQFF. CDR3 nucleotide sequence: TGCAGCGTACAGCGGGGTTCCTACAATGAGCAGTTCTTC.

The CDR3 DNA reads TGTGCCAGCAGCTTAGGTTACCAACCCGCAACTAATGAAAAACTGTTTTTT. Its translation is CASSLGYQPATNEKLFF. The V gene is TRBV7-6, the J gene TRBJ1-4, with D unclear. Between the trimmed V and J ends, which lost 1 base and 0 bases, there was a span of 12 bases. The CDR3 spans 17 residues. CDR1 and CDR2 from the germline V gene are SGHVS and FNYEAQ.

This clone showed up many times. This chain joins TRBV30 and TRBJ1-2; no clear D. V was cut by 4 bases and J by 4 bases, with 16 bases left in between. CDR1 GTSNPN and CDR2 SVGIG come from the germline V gene (reference sequence). The CDR3 contains 14 residues. CDR3 bases: TGTGCCTGGAACCACGGGAGCTTCCTCTATGGCTACACCTTC. The encoded protein is CAWNHGSFLYGYTF.

CDR3 nucleotide sequence: TGTGCCAGCAGTCCTTCCGCGGGGCCCACAGATACGCAGTATTTT. Its translation is CASSPSAGPTDTQYF. The rearrangement uses TRBV28 and TRBJ2-3, with D possibly matching TRBD2 (6 bases). Germline CDR1 is MDHEN and CDR2 is SYDVKM. V was clipped by 5 bases and J by 2 bases, with 14 bases between them. This CDR3 has 15 residues. The whole variable domain, remainder taken from reference TRBV28 and TRBJ2-3, is DVKVTQSSRYLVKRTGEKVFLECVQDMDHENMFWYRQDPGLGLRLIYFSYDVKMKEKGDIPEGYSVSREKKERFSLILESASTNQTSMYLCASSPSAGPTDTQYFGPGTRLTVL.

This chain uses TRBV6-1 with TRBJ2-5, with 7 bases aligning to TRBD1. Germline V gives CDR1 MNHNS, CDR2 SASEGT. Germline trimming cut 7 bases from V and 2 bases from J; bases unmatched to any gene: 4. There are 13 residues in the CDR3. The CDR3 nucleotides read TGTGCCAGCACAAGACAGGGTCAAGAGACCCAGTACTTC. This translates into CASTRQGQETQYF.